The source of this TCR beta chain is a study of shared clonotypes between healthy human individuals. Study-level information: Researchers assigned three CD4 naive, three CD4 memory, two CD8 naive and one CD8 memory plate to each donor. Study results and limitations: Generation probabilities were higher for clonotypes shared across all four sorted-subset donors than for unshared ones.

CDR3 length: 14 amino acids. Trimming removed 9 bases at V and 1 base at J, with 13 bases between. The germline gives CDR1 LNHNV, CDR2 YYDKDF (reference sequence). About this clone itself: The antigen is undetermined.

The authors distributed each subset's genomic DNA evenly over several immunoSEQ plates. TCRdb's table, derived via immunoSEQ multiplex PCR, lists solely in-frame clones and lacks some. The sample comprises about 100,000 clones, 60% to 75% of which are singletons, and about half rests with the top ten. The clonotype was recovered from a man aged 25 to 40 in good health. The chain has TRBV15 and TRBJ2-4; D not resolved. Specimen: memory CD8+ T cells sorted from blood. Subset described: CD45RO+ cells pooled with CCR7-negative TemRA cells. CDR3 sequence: CATGQVEAKNIQYF. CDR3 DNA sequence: TGTGCCACAGGGCAGGTGGAGGCCAAAAACATTCAGTACTTC.